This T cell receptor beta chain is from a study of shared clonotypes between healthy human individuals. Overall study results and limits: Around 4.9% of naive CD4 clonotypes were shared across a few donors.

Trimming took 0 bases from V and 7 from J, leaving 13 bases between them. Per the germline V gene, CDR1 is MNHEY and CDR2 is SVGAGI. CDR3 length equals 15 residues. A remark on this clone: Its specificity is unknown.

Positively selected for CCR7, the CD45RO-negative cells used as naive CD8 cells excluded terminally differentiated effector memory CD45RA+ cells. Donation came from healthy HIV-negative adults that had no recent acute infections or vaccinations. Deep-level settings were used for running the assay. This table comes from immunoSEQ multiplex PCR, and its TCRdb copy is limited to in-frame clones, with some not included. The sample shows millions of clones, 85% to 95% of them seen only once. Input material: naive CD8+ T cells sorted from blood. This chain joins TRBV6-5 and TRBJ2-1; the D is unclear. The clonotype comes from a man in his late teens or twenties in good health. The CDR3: CASSYSRVLMNEQFF. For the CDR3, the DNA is TGTGCCAGCAGTTACTCAAGGGTTTTAATGAATGAGCAGTTCTTC.